The next 4 T cell receptor beta chains were all read from a single sample in a study of control samples from healthy donors and cancer patients (dated by TCRdb to about 2020). Libraries were prepared through the immunoSEQ multiplex PCR assay. TCRdb obtained this table from immuneACCESS and retained in-frame rearrangements with V and J assigned. These tables miss some clones; where compared with another copy, unresolved V genes account for less than half of the shortfall, and the remainder is unexplained. This sample gives some 200,000 clones in total; 90% to 95% of them show up just once. Of the sample, roughly 1.5% is held by the ten largest clones. Sequences were obtained from blood. The receptors were gathered from a man aged 18 to 29 in good health.

J is TRBJ1-3 and V is TRBV19; D may be TRBD1 (6 bases). There are 12 residues in the CDR3. V lost 11 bases, J lost 4 bases, and 12 bases lay in between. From germline, CDR1 is LNHDA and CDR2 SQIVND (reference sequence). The CDR3 reads CASGATGNTIYF. The CDR3, as DNA: TGTGCCTCGGGGGCTACCGGAAACACCATATATTTT.

The V gene is TRBV19, the J gene TRBJ1-4; D is ambiguous. V lost 3 bases to trimming and J lost 7 bases, with 12 bases between them. CDR1 LNHDA and CDR2 SQIVND come from the germline V gene (reference sequence). The CDR3 runs to 14 residues. The CDR3 DNA reads as TGTGCCAGTAGTATCGGGATCTTGGGTGAAAAACTGTTTTTT. This codes for CASSIGILGEKLFF.

The chain recombines TRBV5-1 with TRBJ2-3; the match to TRBD2 covers 7 bases. Trimming at V came to 9 bases and at J to 2 bases, leaving 27 bases not matched to a gene. Germline V lookup: CDR1 SGHRS, CDR2 YFSETQ. The CDR3 covers 20 residues. The CDR3 here is CATLSPLNAGERGDTDTQYF. Here the CDR3 DNA reads TGCGCCACCCTCTCCCCCCTAAATGCGGGAGAGAGAGGAGACACAGATACGCAGTATTTT. Variable domain in full (rest from reference TRBV5-1 and TRBJ2-3): KAGVTQTPRYLIKTRGQQVTLSCSPISGHRSVSWYQQTPGQGLQFLFEYFSETQRNKGNFPGRFSGRQFSNSRSEMNVSTLELGDSALYLCATLSPLNAGERGDTDTQYFGPGTRLTVL.

CDR3 DNA: TGTGCCAGCAGCCTCGGACTTGGCGGGGAGACCCAGTACTTC. Translation: CASSLGLGGETQYF. The chain uses TRBV3-1 (or the pseudogene TRBV3-2) and TRBJ2-5, with D perhaps matching TRBD2 (5 bases). V gave up 4 bases and J gave up 5 bases, with 14 bases separating them. Germline assignment: CDR1 LGHDT and CDR2 YNNKEL (reference sequence). This CDR3 comprises 14 residues.